Sequencing of this T cell receptor beta chain was carried out in a study of CD8+CD57+ T cells in acquired aplastic anemia. It was patients with CD8+CD57+ cell expansion by flow cytometry who were chosen for sequencing. Severe acquired aplastic anemia was present in every patient. Patient blood was sampled before any therapy had been received. Findings and limits, study-wide: It was found that more than 25 CD8+ CDR3 sequences were shared between patients and controls.

The template used for profiling TCR beta VDJ and CDR3 was genomic DNA. One entry per CDR3 protein results from TCRdb running MiXCR on the reads. Of about 120,000 distinct CDR3 sequences in the sample, less than 50% were seen once. The CDR3 has 15 residues. V shed 0 bases and J shed 4 bases, with 12 bases lying between them. Germline CDR1 reads WNHNN; CDR2 reads SYGVQD (reference sequence). As regards this clonotype: Its cognate antigen is unknown.

The sample comprised sorted CD4+, CD8+, or CD8+CD57+ T cells (not recorded which) from PBMCs. The receptor's source is a human donor with aplastic anemia. The rearrangement links TRBV10-1 to TRBJ1-1, with D perhaps TRBD1 (6 bases). The CDR3 protein is CASSESTGRTTEAFF. In DNA form, the CDR3 reads TGCGCCAGCAGTGAGTCGACAGGTCGTACCACTGAAGCTTTCTTT.